Included here is one T cell receptor (beta chain) sequence, with context. This clonotype was counted only a few times. The specificity of this receptor is unknown. No much larger clonotype is one base removed from it; base qualities were not supplied. CDR3 length: 17 amino acids, cysteine to phenylalanine. The read is trimmed to its CDR3 DNA, 51 bases read in frame from base 1. The V and J ends are trimmed by 6 bases and 4 bases, leaving 22 bases between them. Per the germline V gene (reference sequence), LNHDA is the CDR1 and SQIVND is the CDR2. The sample's treatment or condition label, in plain terms: allogeneic hematopoietic cell transplantation with graft depleted of TCRalphabeta T cells and CD19 B cells. TCRalphabeta/CD19-depleted allogeneic hematopoietic cell grafts were given to the transplant recipients, all of whom were children. The data stem from a study of T-cell reconstitution after alpha-beta-depleted transplantation in children listed by TCRdb under 2016. About the full investigation: Using TCR repertoire profiling, the study quantitatively followed how T-cell immune reconstitution unfolded in children after TCRalphabeta/CD19-depleted allogeneic hematopoietic cell transplantation. Study-wide conclusions, independent of this receptor: Over subsequent months, a decline in hyperexpanded clone frequencies was noted, and after one year, T-cell counts and TCRbeta diversity were mostly ascribed to newly produced T cells. In some patients, the high TCRbeta diversity seen at day 60 was put down to recipient T cells and intrathymic progenitors that had survived conditioning. The apparently early alphabetaT-cell count recovery about two months after transplant was reportedly dependent on only several hundred rapidly expanded clones derived from non-depleted graft cells.

The library was prepared using PCR. The instrument given in TCRdb is Illumina HiSeq 2500. TCR libraries were prepared with molecular barcoding, using unique molecular identifiers to normalize TCRbeta repertoire quantification. TCRdb took the public reads, trimmed them with fastp at Q25, ran MiXCR for clone calling and kept in-frame beta chains. Every CDR3 protein is listed once, alongside the most common genes and DNA of its rows. Within this sample are a few hundred thousand distinct CDR3 sequences, with about a sixth of them counted one time only. The top ten clones comprise 25% to 30% of the sample.

The sequencing here drew on PBMCs, mostly from graft donor cells, taken 360 days after TCRalphabeta/CD19-depleted stem cell transplant. This sequence was found in a boy less than two years old who had a stem cell transplant for Wiskott-Aldrich syndrome, so the T cells may come from the graft donor. This chain joins TRBV19 to TRBJ1-5; TRBD1 is a possible D gene, resting on 5 matching bases. The CDR3 sequence is CASSSTVQGMRNQPQHF. The DNA is TGTGCCAGTAGCAGTACTGTCCAGGGTATGAGAAATCAGCCCCAGCATTTT.